This record concerns one TCR beta chain sequence. This sample is drawn from a study of blood T cell repertoires in COVID-19. Study summary: T cells, B-cell-depleted T cells, or PBMCs supplied cDNA or gDNA.

The CDR3 loop spans 13 amino acids. The V end lost 2 bases, the J end lost 7 bases, and 12 bases lay between the germline ends. Germline CDR1 is SGHAT and CDR2 is FQDESV (reference sequence). The data were produced by immunoSEQ multiplex PCR, yet TCRdb's version contains in-frame clones alone and is incomplete. The sample lists some 230,000 clones, around 84% occurring once. Specimen: peripheral blood. The receptor was isolated from a woman aged 55-70 years who had recovered from COVID-19. V and J are TRBV11-1 and TRBJ2-7, with a possible D match to TRBD1 (6 bases). The CDR3, as DNA: TGTGCCAGCAGCTTACGGACAGCAGGGGAGCAGTACTTC. Translated, it gives CASSLRTAGEQYF.